The 19 T cell receptor beta chains given below trace back to one sample, sequenced in a study of spatial heterogeneity in lung cancer. Time point indicated: sample taken at primary tumor resection. Unsorted whole RNA of tumor, nontumor lung or frozen PBMC was sequenced. A single record per CDR3 protein comes from TCRdb applying MiXCR to the 5' RACE reads. The table includes about 2,600 distinct CDR3 sequences, roughly 4.5% detected once. The sample here was normal lung tissue next to the tumor, taken at surgery. These receptors were collected from a female donor with early-stage non-small cell lung cancer.

This clonotype is labeled as medium-sized. The size of this beta chain means little, since it is a stray read in a library made for alpha chains. The rearrangement uses TRBV4-2 and TRBJ2-7, with 11 bases that match TRBD2. CDR3 length equals 15 residues. Germline loops: CDR1 LGHNA, CDR2 YNFKEQ. J lost 4 bases, V lost 0 bases, and 2 bases had no gene match. The CDR3 nucleotides read TGTGCCAGCAGCCAAGAAAGGACTAGCGGGTACGAGCAGTACTTC. Protein product: CASSQERTSGYEQYF.

This clonotype was recorded many times. The library was prepared for alpha chains; this beta chain is a stray read, so its frequency means little. The CDR3 nucleotides are TGCGCCAGCAGCTTGGATGGCCCTTATGGCTACACCTTC. Its protein is CASSLDGPYGYTF. The chain links TRBV5-1 to TRBJ1-2; D gene ambiguous. V lost 0 bases, J lost 5 bases, and 8 bases lay in between. This CDR3 is 13 amino acids long. In germline, CDR1 is SGHRS, CDR2 YFSETQ.

This clonotype was observed at least ten times. This beta chain turned up in a library designed for alpha chains; as an off-target read, its abundance says little. The chain has TRBV7-9 and TRBJ2-3, with 8 bases that match TRBD2. This CDR3 is built from 18 residues. The germline V gene encodes CDR1 SEHNR and CDR2 FQNEAQ (reference sequence). V shed 5 bases and J 1 base; nucleotides not matched to a gene: 14. CDR3 sequence (DNA): TGTGCCAGCAGCCCCCTAGGGCCCCCGGGGGGGGGCACAGATACGCAGTATTTT. Translated: CASSPLGPPGGGTDTQYF.

This clonotype was seen only a few times. Because the library targeted alpha chains, this beta chain is an off-target read whose size means little. The rearrangement joins TRBV7-9 to TRBJ2-1; the D is unclear. V was trimmed by 5 bases and J by 0 bases, leaving 11 bases between them. The CDR3 has 15 residues. Germline CDR1 is SEHNR and CDR2 is FQNEAQ (reference sequence). The CDR3 loop reads CASSPRRSSYNEQFF. The DNA of the CDR3 is TGTGCCAGCAGCCCCCGGCGGAGCTCCTACAATGAGCAGTTCTTC.

By share, this clonotype counts as medium-sized (0.01 to 0.1%). Within a library made for alpha chains, this beta chain is off target, and its count is uninformative. The CDR3: CASSDPNTGELFF. DNA for the CDR3: TGTGCCAGTAGTGATCCTAACACCGGGGAGCTGTTTTTT. This rearrangement joins TRBV19 to TRBJ2-2; D is uncertain. CDR1 and CDR2 from the germline V gene are LNHDA and SQIVND (reference sequence). CDR3 length: 13 residues. V dropped 5 bases and J dropped 2 bases, with 6 bases sitting between them.

In regard to this clonotype: A library prepared for alpha chains yielded this beta chain as an off-target read; its size is of little meaning. The rearrangement links TRBV7-8 to TRBJ1-1; TRBD1 matches at 7 bases. The germline gives CDR1 SGHVS, CDR2 FQNEAQ. There are 15 residues in the CDR3. The V and J ends lost 5 bases and 11 bases, in that order; junction bases with no gene match: 17. CDR3 in DNA: TGTGCCAGCAGCACCCTAGGAGGGGGCAGTAATCTGGCTTTCTTT. Amino acid sequence: CASSTLGGGSNLAFF.

This clonotype was observed at least ten times. Since it is a stray read in a library aimed at alpha chains, this beta chain has a size that is not meaningful. The chain joins TRBV7-3 to TRBJ1-4, with a possible D match to TRBD1 (5 bases). Trimming pared 5 bases from V and 6 bases from J, leaving 16 bases between. CDR3 size: 15 residues. From germline, CDR1 is SGHTA and CDR2 FQGTGA. CDR3 region: CASSPQAGPDEKLFF. The CDR3 bases are TGTGCCAGCAGCCCACAGGCGGGCCCGGATGAAAAACTGTTTTTT.

This clonotype is medium-sized (0.01 to 0.1%) within its sample. Because this beta chain is a stray read in a library intended to capture alpha chains, its abundance should not be given much weight. The rearrangement joins TRBV7-8 to TRBJ1-5; D uncertain. The CDR3 loop spans 15 amino acids. V dropped 1 base and J dropped 1 base, with 8 bases sitting between them. Germline CDR1 reads SGHVS; CDR2 reads FQNEAQ. The CDR3 sequence: CASSLGGRSNQPQHF. Here the CDR3 DNA reads TGTGCCAGCAGCTTAGGCGGAAGAAGCAATCAGCCCCAGCATTTT. The full variable domain, rest sourced from reference TRBV7-8 and TRBJ1-5, is GAGVSQSPRYKVAKRGQDVALRCDPISGHVSLFWYQQALGQGPEFLTYFQNEAQLDKSGLPSDRFFAERPEGSVSTLKIQRTQQEDSAVYLCASSLGGRSNQPQHFGDGTRLSIL.

Remarks on this clonotype: Because this beta chain is a stray read in a library intended to capture alpha chains, its abundance should not be given much weight. The chain couples TRBV12-3 or TRBV12-4 to TRBJ2-3, with 7 bases lining up with TRBD2. V was clipped by 1 base and J by 4 bases; unmatched bases: 11. The CDR3 is 17 amino acids. CDR3 region: CASSLDHRGTKSDTQYF. The CDR3 coding sequence is TGTGCCAGCAGTTTAGATCACCGGGGGACTAAATCAGATACGCAGTATTTT.

Within the sample, this clonotype is medium-sized (0.01 to 0.1%). Because the library targeted alpha chains, this beta chain is an off-target read whose size means little. This chain joins TRBV27 and TRBJ1-6, with D hard to call. V was cut by 1 base and J by 6 bases, with 7 bases left in between. From germline, CDR1 is MNHEY and CDR2 SMNVEV (reference sequence). This CDR3 is built from 14 residues. CDR3 sequence reads: CASSLYLGNSPLHF. The CDR3 DNA sequence: TGTGCCAGCAGTTTATACTTGGGTAATTCACCCCTCCACTTT.

This clonotype was seen at least ten times. This beta chain is a stray read from a library made for alpha chains; its abundance is not meaningful. The rearrangement links TRBV7-8 to TRBJ2-1; 12 bases are a match to TRBD2. Germline lookup yields CDR1 SGHVS and CDR2 FQNEAQ. Losses at the gene ends were 5 bases for V and 6 bases for J; bases not matched to a gene: 5. This CDR3 comprises 15 residues. This CDR3 is CASSRTSGVSNEQFF. For the CDR3, the DNA is TGTGCCAGCAGCCGGACTAGCGGGGTTTCCAATGAGCAGTTCTTC. Variable domain in full (rest from reference TRBV7-8 and TRBJ2-1): GAGVSQSPRYKVAKRGQDVALRCDPISGHVSLFWYQQALGQGPEFLTYFQNEAQLDKSGLPSDRFFAERPEGSVSTLKIQRTQQEDSAVYLCASSRTSGVSNEQFFGPGTRLTVL.

Relative to its sample, this clonotype is medium-sized. Within a library made for alpha chains, this beta chain is off target, and its count is uninformative. V and J are TRBV10-2 and TRBJ1-6; D possibly corresponds to TRBD1 (5 bases). The V end was cut by 7 bases, the J end by 7 bases, with 8 bases between. Germline assignment: CDR1 WSHSY and CDR2 SAAADI. This CDR3 is 12 amino acids long. CDR3 region: CASTPGNSPLHF. The CDR3 DNA reads TGCGCCAGCACCCCAGGGAATTCACCCCTCCACTTT.

This clonotype was recorded at least ten times. This beta chain was picked up by a library intended for alpha chains and is off target, so its count carries little meaning. The V call is TRBV5-6, the J call TRBJ2-1; no definite D call. The V end lost 0 bases, the J end lost 8 bases, and 15 bases lay between the germline ends. The CDR3 runs 15 residues. The V gene's germline CDR1 is SGHDT and CDR2 YYEEEE. The CDR3 nucleotides are TGTGCCAGCAGCTTGGTGTGGCCTCTTGGCGATGAGCAGTTCTTC. Amino acid sequence: CASSLVWPLGDEQFF.

By share, this clonotype counts as medium-sized. This beta chain lies outside the target of a library built for alpha chains; its clone size means little. The CDR3 DNA sequence: TGTGCCAGCAGCCAATGGCGGGAAGCCGAGCAGTACTTC. This encodes CASSQWREAEQYF. The chain has TRBV4-2 and TRBJ2-7; tentatively, D is TRBD2 (6 bases). V lost 2 bases and J lost 6, with 11 bases in between. The CDR3 loop spans 13 amino acids. Germline-derived CDR1 and CDR2 are LGHNA and YNFKEQ.

The sample holds many counts of this clonotype. With the library built for alpha chains, this beta chain is off target and its frequency is not meaningful. The chain uses TRBV9 and TRBJ2-3; no reliable D call. The CDR3 runs 14 residues. Looked up from germline, CDR1 is SGDLS and CDR2 is YYNGEE. V dropped 0 bases and J dropped 3 bases, with 8 bases sitting between them. The CDR3 protein is CASSVVGTTDTQYF. The DNA for the CDR3 is TGTGCCAGCAGCGTAGTTGGTACTACAGATACGCAGTATTTT.

Comments on this clonotype: This beta chain is a stray sequence in a library constructed for alpha chains; its clone size is not meaningful. This chain joins TRBV28 and TRBJ1-5, with 8 bases lining up with TRBD1. CDR1 is MDHEN and CDR2 is SYDVKM in the germline V gene. V was clipped by 8 bases and J by 1 base; unmatched bases: 7. CDR3 length equals 15 residues. The CDR3 protein is CASLLQGESNQPQHF. In DNA form, the CDR3 reads TGTGCCAGCCTTTTACAGGGGGAAAGCAATCAGCCCCAGCATTTT.

This clonotype was counted between two and nine times. Little can be read into the size of this beta chain, an off-target read in a library designed for alpha chains. This rearrangement joins TRBV6-5 to TRBJ1-4, with TRBD1 matching 9 bases. The J segment lost 8 bases and the V segment lost 0 bases, leaving 10 bases of the junction unmatched. There are 17 residues in the CDR3. Germline CDR1 reads MNHEY; CDR2 reads SVGAGI. This CDR3 is CASSYSVYRGREEKLFF. In nucleotides, the CDR3 is TGTGCCAGCAGTTACTCGGTGTACAGGGGGCGCGAAGAAAAACTGTTTTTT.

This clonotype has ten or more counts. This beta chain is a stray read from a library made for alpha chains; its abundance is not meaningful. The genes are TRBV28 and TRBJ1-2; the D is unclear. The CDR3 sequence is 14 residues long. Germline-derived CDR1 and CDR2 are MDHEN and SYDVKM. V was pared by 4 bases and J by 3 bases, with 12 bases between. This chain's CDR3 is CASSSSGKYYGYTF. As DNA, the CDR3 is TGTGCCAGCAGTTCGTCCGGGAAATACTATGGCTACACCTTC.

This clonotype counts as medium-sized. As an off-target read in a library built for alpha chains, this beta chain has a frequency of little significance. The chain couples TRBV7-3 to TRBJ2-3; a weak D match, TRBD2 (6 bases). The V gene's germline CDR1 is SGHTA and CDR2 FQGTGA. V was shortened by 4 bases and J by 4 bases, with 12 bases between the two germline ends. The CDR3 loop spans 14 amino acids. CDR3 nucleotide sequence: TGTGCCAGCAGCTCTGGGACTTTCCCAGATACGCAGTATTTT. It yields the protein CASSSGTFPDTQYF.